This is a list of T cell receptor beta chains from one sample in a study of blood T cell repertoires in COVID-19. This table comes from immunoSEQ multiplex PCR, and its TCRdb copy is limited to in-frame clones, with some not included. The data contain 200,000 to 300,000 clones, about 91% of them singletons. The source material was peripheral blood. The receptors originated from a woman in her twenties or thirties with COVID-19, enrolled during active disease. Both conserved end residues are part of each CDR3. The D gene is left open where the match is weak. The size entry is marked missing in some rows and otherwise reads once, few, many or a size class.

.,.,TRBV9,TRBJ2-2,CASSVRGTGELFF,TGTGCCAGCAGCGTCAGAGGAACCGGGGAGCTGTTTTTT
.,.,TRBV10-3,TRBJ2-7,CAISPNRLNEQYF,TGTGCCATCAGTCCCAATCGACTTAACGAGCAGTACTTC
.,once,TRBV19,TRBJ1-1,CASSIARAALTEAFF,TGTGCCAGTAGTATAGCCCGCGCCGCCTTGACTGAAGCTTTCTTT
.,.,TRBV5-1,TRBJ2-5,CASSIPEETQYF,TGCGCCAGCAGCATCCCGGAAGAGACCCAGTACTTC
.,.,TRBV2,TRBJ2-4,CASNRGIAKNIQYF,TGTGCCAGCAACCGGGGGATCGCCAAAAACATTCAGTACTTC
TRBD1,.,TRBV3-1/TRBV3-2,TRBJ1-2,CASSQVQGAVGYTF,TGTGCCAGCAGCCAAGTTCAGGGGGCGGTGGGCTACACCTTC
.,once,TRBV5-5,TRBJ1-1,CASSPRLLNTEAFF,TGTGCCAGCAGCCCCAGGCTTCTGAACACTGAAGCTTTCTTT
.,.,TRBV9,TRBJ1-6,CASSPGRASYNSPLHF,TGTGCCAGCAGCCCGGGCAGGGCCTCCTATAATTCACCCCTCCACTTT
.,.,TRBV3-1/TRBV3-2,TRBJ1-6,CASSQEGARSPLHF,TGTGCCAGCAGCCAAGAGGGGGCGCGTTCACCCCTCCACTTT
.,.,TRBV6-2/TRBV6-3,TRBJ1-5,CASSYSRGSGENQPQHF,TGTGCCAGCAGTTACTCGAGGGGATCAGGGGAGAATCAGCCCCAGCATTTT